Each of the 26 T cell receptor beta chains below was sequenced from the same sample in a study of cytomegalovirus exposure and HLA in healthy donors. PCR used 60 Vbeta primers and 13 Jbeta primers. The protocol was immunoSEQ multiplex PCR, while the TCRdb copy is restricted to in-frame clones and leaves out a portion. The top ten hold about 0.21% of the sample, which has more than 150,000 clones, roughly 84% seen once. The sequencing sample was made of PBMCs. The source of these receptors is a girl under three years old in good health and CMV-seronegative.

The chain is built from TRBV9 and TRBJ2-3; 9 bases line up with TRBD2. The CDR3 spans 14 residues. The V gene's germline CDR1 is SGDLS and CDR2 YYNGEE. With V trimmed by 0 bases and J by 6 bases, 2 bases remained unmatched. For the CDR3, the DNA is TGTGCCAGCAGCGTAGGGACTAGCGAGGATACGCAGTATTTT. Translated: CASSVGTSEDTQYF.

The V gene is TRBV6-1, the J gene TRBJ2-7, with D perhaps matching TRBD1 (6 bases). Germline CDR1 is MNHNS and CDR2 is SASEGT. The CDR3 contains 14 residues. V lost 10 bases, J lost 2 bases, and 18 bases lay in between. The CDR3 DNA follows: TGTGCCATCCTTCTGACAGGAGTGGCCTACGAGCAGTACTTC. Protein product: CAILLTGVAYEQYF.

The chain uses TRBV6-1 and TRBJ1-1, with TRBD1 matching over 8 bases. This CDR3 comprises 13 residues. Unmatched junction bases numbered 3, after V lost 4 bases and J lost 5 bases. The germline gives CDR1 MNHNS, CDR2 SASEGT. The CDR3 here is CASSVHRGTEAFF. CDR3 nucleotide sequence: TGTGCCAGCAGTGTCCACAGGGGGACTGAAGCTTTCTTT.

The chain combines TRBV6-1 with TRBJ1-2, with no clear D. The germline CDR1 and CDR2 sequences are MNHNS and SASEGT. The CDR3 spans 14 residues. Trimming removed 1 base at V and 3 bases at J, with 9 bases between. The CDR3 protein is CASSEDGWYYGYTF. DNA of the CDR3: TGTGCCAGCAGTGAAGACGGGTGGTACTATGGCTACACCTTC.

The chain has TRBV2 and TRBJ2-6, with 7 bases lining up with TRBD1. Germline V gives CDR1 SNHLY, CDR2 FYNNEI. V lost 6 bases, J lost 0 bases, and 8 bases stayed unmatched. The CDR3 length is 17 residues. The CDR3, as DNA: TGTGCCAGCAGATGGACAGGTCTTCGCTCTGGGGCCAACGTCCTGACTTTC. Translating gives CASRWTGLRSGANVLTF.

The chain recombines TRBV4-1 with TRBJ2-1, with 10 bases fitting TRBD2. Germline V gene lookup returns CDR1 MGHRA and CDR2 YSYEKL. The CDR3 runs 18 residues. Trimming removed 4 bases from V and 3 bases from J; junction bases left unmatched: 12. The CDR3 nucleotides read TGCGCCAGCAGCCGCCTACCTATAACTAGCGGGAACTACAATGAGCAGTTCTTC. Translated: CASSRLPITSGNYNEQFF.

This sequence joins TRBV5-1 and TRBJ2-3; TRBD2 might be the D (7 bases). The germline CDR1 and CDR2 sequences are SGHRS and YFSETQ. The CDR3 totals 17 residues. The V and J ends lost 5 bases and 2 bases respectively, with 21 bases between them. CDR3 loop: CASSLSLGGGLTDTQYF. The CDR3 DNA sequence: TGCGCCAGCAGTCTATCTCTGGGCGGGGGCCTCACAGATACGCAGTATTTT.

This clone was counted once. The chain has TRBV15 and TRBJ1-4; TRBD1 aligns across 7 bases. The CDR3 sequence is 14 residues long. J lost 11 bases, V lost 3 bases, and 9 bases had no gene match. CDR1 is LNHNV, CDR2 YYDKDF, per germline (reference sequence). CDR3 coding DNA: TGTGCCACCAGCAGCAACCCCGGGACAGCCAAACTGTTTTTT. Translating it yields CATSSNPGTAKLFF.

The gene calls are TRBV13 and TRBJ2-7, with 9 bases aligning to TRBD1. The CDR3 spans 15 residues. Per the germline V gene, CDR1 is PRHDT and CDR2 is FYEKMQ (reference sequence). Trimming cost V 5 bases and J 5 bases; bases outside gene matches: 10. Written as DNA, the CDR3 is TGTGCCAGCAGCCGTAACCCGGGACAGGGCCACGAGCAGTACTTC. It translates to CASSRNPGQGHEQYF.

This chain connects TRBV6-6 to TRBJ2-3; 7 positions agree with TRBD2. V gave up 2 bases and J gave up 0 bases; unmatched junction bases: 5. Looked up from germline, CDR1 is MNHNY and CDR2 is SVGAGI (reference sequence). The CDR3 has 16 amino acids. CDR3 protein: CASSYDSRGSTDTQYF. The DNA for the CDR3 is TGTGCCAGCAGTTACGATTCGCGGGGGAGCACAGATACGCAGTATTTT.

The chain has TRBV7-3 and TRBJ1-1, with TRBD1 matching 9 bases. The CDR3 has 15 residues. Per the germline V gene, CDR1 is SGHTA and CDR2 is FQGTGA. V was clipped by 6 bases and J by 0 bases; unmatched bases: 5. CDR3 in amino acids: CASSYGTGLNTEAFF. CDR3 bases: TGTGCCAGCAGTTACGGGACAGGGTTGAACACTGAAGCTTTCTTT.

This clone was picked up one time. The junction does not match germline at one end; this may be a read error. The CDR3 nucleotides read TGTGCCAGCAGCCGGACAGGGTTGGGCACTGAAGCTCTCTTT. Its protein product is CASSRTGLGTEALF. The chain links TRBV13 to TRBJ1-1; 8 nucleotides match TRBD1. This CDR3 contains 14 residues. Germline values: CDR1 PRHDT, CDR2 FYEKMQ (reference sequence).

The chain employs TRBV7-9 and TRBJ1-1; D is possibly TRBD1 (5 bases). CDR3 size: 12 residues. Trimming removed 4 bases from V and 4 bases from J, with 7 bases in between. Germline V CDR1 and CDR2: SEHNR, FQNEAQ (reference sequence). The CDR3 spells CASSSGGTEAFF. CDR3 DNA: TGTGCCAGCAGCTCCGGGGGCACTGAAGCTTTCTTT.

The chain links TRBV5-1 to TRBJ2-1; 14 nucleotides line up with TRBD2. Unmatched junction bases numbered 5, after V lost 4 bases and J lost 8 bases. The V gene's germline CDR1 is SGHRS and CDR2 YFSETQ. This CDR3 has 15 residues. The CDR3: CASSVTGLAGDEQFF. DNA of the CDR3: TGCGCCAGCAGCGTGACGGGACTAGCGGGAGATGAGCAGTTCTTC.

Here the CDR3 reads CASSVLGLANTGELFF. The CDR3 coding sequence is TGTGCCAGCAGCGTACTGGGGCTTGCGAACACCGGGGAGCTGTTTTTT. The genes are TRBV9 and TRBJ2-2; D is possibly TRBD1 (5 bases). Trimming pared 1 base from V and 0 bases from J, leaving 10 bases between. The CDR3 consists of 16 residues. Germline values: CDR1 SGDLS, CDR2 YYNGEE.

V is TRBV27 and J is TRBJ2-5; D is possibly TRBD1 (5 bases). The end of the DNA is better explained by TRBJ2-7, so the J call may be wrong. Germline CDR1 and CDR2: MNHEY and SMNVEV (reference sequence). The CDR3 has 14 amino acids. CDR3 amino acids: CASRRKTDSYEQYF. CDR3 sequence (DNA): TGTGCCAGCAGGAGAAAGACAGACTCCTACGAGCAGTACTTC.

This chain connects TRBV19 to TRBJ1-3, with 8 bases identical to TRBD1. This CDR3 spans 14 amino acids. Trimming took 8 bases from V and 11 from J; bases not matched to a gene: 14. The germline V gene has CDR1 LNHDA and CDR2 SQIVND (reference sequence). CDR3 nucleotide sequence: TGTGCCAGTGAACCGGGACAGGCCAGAGGGGCCATATATTTT. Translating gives CASEPGQARGAIYF.

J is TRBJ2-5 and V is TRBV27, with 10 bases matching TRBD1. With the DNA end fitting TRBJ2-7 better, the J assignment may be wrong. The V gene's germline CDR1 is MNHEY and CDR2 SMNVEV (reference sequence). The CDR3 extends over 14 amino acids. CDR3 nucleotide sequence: TGTGCCAGCAGTTTAGGGACAGGGGCCTACGAGCAGTACTTC. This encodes CASSLGTGAYEQYF.

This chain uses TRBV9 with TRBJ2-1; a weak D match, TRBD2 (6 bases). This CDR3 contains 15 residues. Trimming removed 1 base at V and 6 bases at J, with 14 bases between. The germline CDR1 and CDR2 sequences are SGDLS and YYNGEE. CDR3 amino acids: CASSVWDSLRNEQFF. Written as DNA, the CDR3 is TGTGCCAGCAGCGTATGGGACTCCCTTCGCAATGAGCAGTTCTTC.

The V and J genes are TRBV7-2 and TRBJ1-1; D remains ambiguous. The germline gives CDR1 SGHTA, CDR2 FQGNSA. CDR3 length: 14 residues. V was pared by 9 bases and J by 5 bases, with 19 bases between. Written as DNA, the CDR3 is TGTGCCAGTCAGGTCCTCTTTAGTTTTACTGAAGCTTTCTTT. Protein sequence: CASQVLFSFTEAFF.

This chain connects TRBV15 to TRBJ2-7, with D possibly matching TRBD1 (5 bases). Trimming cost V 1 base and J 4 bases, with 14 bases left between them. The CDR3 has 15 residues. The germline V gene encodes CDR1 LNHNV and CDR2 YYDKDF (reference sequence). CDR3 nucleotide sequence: TGTGCCACCAGCAGAGTACAGGAAACATTATACGAGCAGTACTTC. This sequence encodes CATSRVQETLYEQYF.

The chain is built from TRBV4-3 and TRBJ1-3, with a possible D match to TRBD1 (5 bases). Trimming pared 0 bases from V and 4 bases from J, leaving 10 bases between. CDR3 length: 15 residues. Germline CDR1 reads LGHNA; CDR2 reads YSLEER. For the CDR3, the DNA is TGCGCCAGCAGCCAAGAAGGCGGGGCGGGAAACACCATATATTTT. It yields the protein CASSQEGGAGNTIYF.

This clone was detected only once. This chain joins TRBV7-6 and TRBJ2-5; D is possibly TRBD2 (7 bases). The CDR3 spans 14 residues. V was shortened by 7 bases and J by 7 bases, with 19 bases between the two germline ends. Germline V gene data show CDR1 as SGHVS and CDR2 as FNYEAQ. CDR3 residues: CASTSLRGGRTQYF. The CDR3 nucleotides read TGTGCCAGCACCTCCTTGAGGGGGGGTCGGACCCAGTACTTC.

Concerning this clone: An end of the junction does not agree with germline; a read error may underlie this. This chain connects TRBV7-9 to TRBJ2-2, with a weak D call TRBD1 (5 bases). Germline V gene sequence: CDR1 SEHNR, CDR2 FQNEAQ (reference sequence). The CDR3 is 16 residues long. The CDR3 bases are TGTTCCAGCATCCCCTCCTCCGGTAGGGGAACCGGGGAGCTGTTTTTT. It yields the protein CSSIPSSGRGTGELFF.

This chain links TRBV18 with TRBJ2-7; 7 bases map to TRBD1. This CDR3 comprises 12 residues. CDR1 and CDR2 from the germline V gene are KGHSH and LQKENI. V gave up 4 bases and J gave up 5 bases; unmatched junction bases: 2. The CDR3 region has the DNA TGTGCCAGCTCACAAGGGACAGACGAGCAGTACTTC. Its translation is CASSQGTDEQYF.

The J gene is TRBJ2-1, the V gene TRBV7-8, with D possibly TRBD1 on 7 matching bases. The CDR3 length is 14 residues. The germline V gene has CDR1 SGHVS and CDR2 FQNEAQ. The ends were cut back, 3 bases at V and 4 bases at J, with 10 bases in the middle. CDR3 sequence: CASSFRGVYNEQFF. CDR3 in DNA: TGTGCCAGCAGCTTCAGGGGGGTATACAATGAGCAGTTCTTC. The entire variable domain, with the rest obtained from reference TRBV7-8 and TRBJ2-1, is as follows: GAGVSQSPRYKVAKRGQDVALRCDPISGHVSLFWYQQALGQGPEFLTYFQNEAQLDKSGLPSDRFFAERPEGSVSTLKIQRTQQEDSAVYLCASSFRGVYNEQFFGPGTRLTVL.